Each of the 12 T cell receptor beta chains below was sequenced from the same sample in a study of T-cell reconstitution after alpha-beta-depleted transplantation in children. Using unique molecular identifiers, the investigators prepared the TCRbeta library. TCRdb redid the calling of the PCR reads with MiXCR, one entry per CDR3 protein. The sample contains about 980,000 distinct CDR3 sequences, about 29% of which appear only once. Specimen: PBMCs, mostly from graft donor cells, collected 360 days after TCRalphabeta/CD19-depleted stem cell transplant. The receptors derive from a boy under three years old who had a stem cell transplant for SCID, so the T cells may come from the graft donor.

This clonotype came up a few times. The V call is TRBV6-5, the J call TRBJ1-2; D not certain. CDR3 length: 16 residues. Trimming removed 4 bases at V and 2 bases at J, with 17 bases between. Germline CDR1 MNHEY, CDR2 SVGAGI. CDR3 loop: CASSSLSFRSNYGYTF. The CDR3 nucleotides are TGTGCCAGCAGTTCTCTAAGCTTCCGAAGCAACTATGGCTACACCTTC.

V usage is TRBV24-1 and J usage is TRBJ2-1, with TRBD1 matching 8 bases. CDR3 length: 18 amino acids. Germline V gene lookup returns CDR1 KGHDR and CDR2 SFDVKD. The J segment lost 6 bases and the V segment lost 5 bases, leaving 17 bases of the junction unmatched. CDR3 nucleotides: TGTGCCACCAGTGCCCTAGGGGGTGACAGGGGTACGCGCAATGAGCAGTTCTTC. This codes for CATSALGGDRGTRNEQFF.

The chain employs TRBV12-3 or TRBV12-4 and TRBJ1-1, with a possible D match to TRBD1 (6 bases). Trimming left V 5 bases short and J 6 bases short, with 16 bases between. The CDR3 is 14 residues long. CDR3 amino acids: CASSPKGGSPEAFF. CDR3 nucleotide sequence: TGTGCCAGCAGTCCCAAAGGGGGGTCCCCTGAAGCTTTCTTT.

The table lists this clonotype with a few counts. The genes are TRBV9 and TRBJ2-4, with 9 bases matching TRBD1. Germline assignment: CDR1 SGDLS and CDR2 YYNGEE. Unmatched junction bases numbered 3, after V lost 3 bases and J lost 5 bases. This CDR3 has 14 residues. This chain's CDR3 is CASSGGTGQNIQYF. CDR3 nucleotide sequence: TGTGCCAGCAGCGGCGGGACAGGGCAAAACATTCAGTACTTC.

This clonotype was seen a few times. The chain has TRBV15 and TRBJ2-1, with 9 positions matching TRBD1. J lost 4 bases, V lost 0 bases, and 7 bases had no gene match. The length of the CDR3 is 17 residues. Germline values: CDR1 LNHNV, CDR2 YYDKDF (reference sequence). The CDR3 DNA sequence: TGTGCCACCAGCAGAGAATACCTCGGGACAGGGTACAATGAGCAGTTCTTC. As protein: CATSREYLGTGYNEQFF.

The rearrangement joins TRBV28 to TRBJ2-1; D perhaps matches TRBD1 (6 bases). This CDR3 comprises 13 residues. Germline V gene lookup returns CDR1 MDHEN and CDR2 SYDVKM. Trimming cost V 7 bases and J 6 bases, with 13 bases left between them. The CDR3 nucleotides are TGTGCCAGCATTCCCGACAGGTTCAATGAGCAGTTCTTC. As protein: CASIPDRFNEQFF.

This clonotype was observed at least ten times. This chain uses TRBV5-1 with TRBJ2-3; 13 nucleotides agree with TRBD2. After removal of 4 bases from V and 0 bases from J, the junction contained 2 bases not matched to a gene. Germline V gene data show CDR1 as SGHRS and CDR2 as YFSETQ. The CDR3 is made up of 16 amino acids. The CDR3 DNA follows: TGCGCCAGCAGCCAGGGACTAGCGGGGAGCACAGATACGCAGTATTTT. Translating it yields CASSQGLAGSTDTQYF.

This sequence joins TRBV20-1 and TRBJ2-1; D not resolved. Germline CDR1 and CDR2: DFQATT and SNEGSKA (reference sequence). Trimming pared 1 base from V and 3 bases from J, leaving 7 bases between. The CDR3 loop spans 13 amino acids. The CDR3 nucleotides are TGCAGTGCTAGAGGAGACAACTACAATGAGCAGTTCTTC. Translation gives CSARGDNYNEQFF.

V and J are TRBV12-3 or TRBV12-4 and TRBJ2-5; D unclear. The CDR3 consists of 15 residues. V was pared by 5 bases and J by 2 bases, with 15 bases between. The CDR3 loop is CASSLDTNQQETQYF. The CDR3 DNA reads as TGTGCCAGCAGTCTAGACACGAACCAACAAGAGACCCAGTACTTC.

V usage is TRBV7-6 and J usage is TRBJ2-7; 8 bases fit TRBD1. CDR1 and CDR2 (germline): SGHVS, FNYEAQ. The V gene end was trimmed by 5 bases and the J gene end by 3 bases; junction bases not matched to a gene: 15. CDR3 length equals 17 residues. CDR3 bases: TGTGCCAGCAGCCCCCATAGGGACAGGCTGGGAATCTACGAGCAGTACTTC. This codes for CASSPHRDRLGIYEQYF.

The V call is TRBV20-1, the J call TRBJ1-5; 7 bases match TRBD1. The CDR3 has 15 amino acids. Per germline, CDR1 DFQATT and CDR2 SNEGSKA (reference sequence). J lost 4 bases, V lost 3 bases, and 9 bases had no gene match. The CDR3 DNA reads as TGCAGTGCTAGGGGCCCCTGGGGACAGAATCAGCCCCAGCATTTT. It is translated as CSARGPWGQNQPQHF.

A few counts support this clonotype. The V gene is TRBV28, the J gene TRBJ2-3; possibly TRBD2 for D (7 bases). This CDR3 spans 15 amino acids. The germline V gene has CDR1 MDHEN and CDR2 SYDVKM. V gave up 3 bases and J gave up 2 bases, with 12 bases separating them. CDR3 residues: CASSFGGANTDTQYF. The DNA of the CDR3 is TGTGCCAGCAGTTTTGGGGGGGCAAACACAGATACGCAGTATTTT.